Listed below are T cell receptor beta chains from one sample, sequenced in a study of blood T cell repertoires in COVID-19. TCRdb's table, derived via immunoSEQ multiplex PCR, lists solely in-frame clones and lacks some. The sample lists approximately 280,000 clones; around 88% were seen once. The sample taken for sequencing was PBMCs or T cells enriched from blood (not recorded which). The receptors originated from a middle-aged woman who had recovered from COVID-19. The CDR3 runs from the conserved cysteine through the conserved F or W. The D gene is left open where the match is weak. For some rows the clone size is stated as once, few or many, or as a class when expanded; others skip it.

v_call,clone_size,j_call,d_call,cdr3_nt,cdr3_aa
TRBV27,-,TRBJ1-4,-,TGTGCCAGGAGCCCGTTGGGGCCTCCCAATGAAAAACTGTTTTTT,CARSPLGPPNEKLFF
TRBV7-2,-,TRBJ1-5,-,TGTGCCAGCAGCCCGGGGGGTGGGACCAATCAGCCCCAGCATTTT,CASSPGGGTNQPQHF
TRBV18,-,TRBJ2-7,-,TGTGCCAGCTCACCACGACAGGCCATAGCCTACGAGCAGTACTTC,CASSPRQAIAYEQYF
TRBV5-6,-,TRBJ2-7,-,TGTGCCAGCAGCTTGTATACAGCTTACGAGCAGTACTTC,CASSLYTAYEQYF
TRBV7-3,-,TRBJ2-4,TRBD1,TGTGCCAGCAGCGTACAGGACAGGGATGGGATTCAGTACTTC,CASSVQDRDGIQYF
TRBV5-4,-,TRBJ2-6,-,TGTGCCAGCAGCTTGAAGCTGGTCTCTGGGGCCAACGTCCTGACTTTC,CASSLKLVSGANVLTF
TRBV18,once,TRBJ2-1,-,TGTGCCAGCTCACCGTTTCTCAATGAGCAGTTCTTC,CASSPFLNEQFF
TRBV19,-,TRBJ2-7,-,TGTGCCAGTAGTCCGACGGGGATATCCTACGAGCAGTACTTC,CASSPTGISYEQYF
TRBV7-9,few,TRBJ1-5,-,TGTGCCAGCAGCTTAGTGGGGCATCAGCCCCAGCATTTT,CASSLVGHQPQHF
TRBV7-2,-,TRBJ1-2,-,TGTGCCAGCAGTGTAGGTGAGGGCGGTGATGGCTACACCTTC,CASSVGEGGDGYTF
TRBV6-2/TRBV6-3,-,TRBJ2-7,-,TGTGCCAGCAGTTATTACGGAGACTCCTACGAGCAGTACTTC,CASSYYGDSYEQYF
TRBV10-3,-,TRBJ1-5,-,TGTGCCATCAGGGCGCAGGGCAATCAGCCCCAGCATTTT,CAIRAQGNQPQHF
TRBV29-1,-,TRBJ2-7,TRBD1,TGCAGCGTTGTCAACAGGGGGTTCCGGTCCTCCGAGCAGTACTTC,CSVVNRGFRSSEQYF
TRBV24-1,-,TRBJ1-5,-,TGTGCCACCAGTGACTCAGGGTTACCTTTTAGCAATCAGCCCCAGCATTTT,CATSDSGLPFSNQPQHF
TRBV12-5,-,TRBJ1-5,-,TGTGCTAGTGGCTACACCTACAGGGAGAATCAGCCCCAGCATTTT,CASGYTYRENQPQHF
TRBV4-1,-,TRBJ1-4,-,TGCGCCAGCAGCCAAGTGGACAGTAATGAAAAACTGTTTTTT,CASSQVDSNEKLFF
TRBV7-8,-,TRBJ1-2,TRBD1,TGTGCCAGCAGCTTAGTCCGGGACAGGGGGTATGGCTACACCTTC,CASSLVRDRGYGYTF
TRBV30,-,TRBJ2-7,-,TGTGCCTGGAGTGTCCGGGCCCCGGGACTTTCCTACGAGCAGTACTTC,CAWSVRAPGLSYEQYF
TRBV10-3,-,TRBJ1-1,-,TGTGCCATCAGTACCCAGGGACTCCCTGAAGCTTTCTTT,CAISTQGLPEAFF
TRBV5-8,-,TRBJ2-3,TRBD1,TGTGCCAGCAGCTCCACGCCCAGAACCGGGACAGGGGAGTATACGCAGTATTTT,CASSSTPRTGTGEYTQYF
TRBV9,-,TRBJ2-5,-,TGTGCCAGCAGCGCGGGGCAAGAGACCCAGTACTTC,CASSAGQETQYF
TRBV24-1,-,TRBJ1-1,-,TGTGCCACCAGTGATTTGTCGCGAAATGAAGCTTTCTTT,CATSDLSRNEAFF
TRBV5-1,-,TRBJ2-2,TRBD2,TGCGCCAGCAGCCCTTGGGCGGGAGGATCCGGGGAGCTGTTTTTT,CASSPWAGGSGELFF
TRBV7-9,-,TRBJ2-2,TRBD2,TGTGCCAGCAGCTTGGTTAGCGGGACCGGGGAGCTGTTTTTT,CASSLVSGTGELFF
TRBV2,-,TRBJ2-5,TRBD2,TGTGCCAGCAGGGTGACCCCGGCTAGCGGGAGGGGGGGAGAGACCCAGTACTTC,CASRVTPASGRGGETQYF
TRBV28,-,TRBJ1-1,-,TGTGCCAGCAGTTTAGGAGGTTATGGTGAAGCTTTCTTT,CASSLGGYGEAFF
TRBV29-1,once,TRBJ2-7,TRBD1,TGCAGCGCCGGGACAGATCGCTACGAGCAGTACTTC,CSAGTDRYEQYF
TRBV3-1/TRBV3-2,-,TRBJ2-1,-,TGTGCCAGCAGCCAAGGTTCGAGAAGCAATGAGCAGTTCTTC,CASSQGSRSNEQFF
TRBV7-2,-,TRBJ1-1,TRBD1,TGTGCCAGCAGCCCCGACAGGGTAGTCACTGAAGCTTTCTTT,CASSPDRVVTEAFF
TRBV6-5,-,TRBJ2-7,-,TGTGCCAGCAGTTACACAGCGGACTCCTACGAGCAGTACTTC,CASSYTADSYEQYF
TRBV2,-,TRBJ1-3,-,TGTGCCAGCAGTGTCCAACAGGGTAGCAGAAACACCATATATTTT,CASSVQQGSRNTIYF
TRBV28,-,TRBJ2-7,-,TGTGCCAGCAGTCCCCAGGGAGGTGCCTACGAGCAGTACTTC,CASSPQGGAYEQYF
TRBV5-4,-,TRBJ2-3,-,TGTGCCAGCAGCCACAGGGCGGGCACAGATACGCAGTATTTT,CASSHRAGTDTQYF
TRBV28,-,TRBJ2-1,TRBD2,TGTGCCAGCAGTCCCAAACGGACTAGCGGGAGAGGTTACAATGAGCAGTTCTTC,CASSPKRTSGRGYNEQFF
TRBV24-1,-,TRBJ2-2,TRBD1,TGTGCCACCAGTACACAACTAGCCGGGACAGGGATCTTCGACACCGGGGAGCTGTTTTTT,CATSTQLAGTGIFDTGELFF
TRBV7-3,few,TRBJ1-2,-,TGTGCCAGCAGCCCAACTCCTAACTATGGCTACACCTTC,CASSPTPNYGYTF
TRBV5-6,-,TRBJ2-3,-,TGTGCCAGCAGCTCCCCTAGGGTCGGGGCAGATACGCAGTATTTT,CASSSPRVGADTQYF
TRBV5-1,once,TRBJ2-5,-,TGCGCCAGCAGCTTGGGGAATGCGATCGGGGAGACCCAGTACTTC,CASSLGNAIGETQYF
TRBV19,-,TRBJ1-5,-,TGTGCCACTCTACTGGGGGGGCAAGGTCAGCCCCAGCATTTT,CATLLGGQGQPQHF
TRBV28,-,TRBJ1-5,-,TGTGCCAGCAGTTTACCCCTCCGTTATCAGCCCCAGCATTTT,CASSLPLRYQPQHF
TRBV9,-,TRBJ2-7,-,TGTGCCAGCAGCACTATGGCTGGGGAGCAGTACTTC,CASSTMAGEQYF
TRBV24-1,few,TRBJ2-2,-,TGTGCCACCAGGTTCGCGGGGGAGCTGTTTTTT,CATRFAGELFF
TRBV28,-,TRBJ1-1,TRBD1,TGTGCCAGCAGTTCCCAGCAGGGGGCGAACACTGAAGCTTTCTTT,CASSSQQGANTEAFF
TRBV21-1,-,TRBJ2-7,-,TGTGCCAGCAGCAAAGTAAGACGGGAGTACTTC,CASSKVRREYF
TRBV4-3,-,TRBJ2-6,-,TGCGCCAGCAGCCAAGATAACTCGGTCTCTGGGGCCAACGTCCTGACTTTC,CASSQDNSVSGANVLTF
TRBV20-1,-,TRBJ1-1,-,TGCAGTGCTAGTAGGGGGTCACTGAACACTGAAGCTTTCTTT,CSASRGSLNTEAFF
TRBV7-3,-,TRBJ2-3,TRBD2,TGTGCCAGCAGCCCCAACCTAGCGGGAGGTACAGATACGCAGTATTTT,CASSPNLAGGTDTQYF
TRBV7-9,-,TRBJ1-1,-,TGTGCCAGCAGCCCGCTAGCGGGGTTGAACACTGAAGCTTTCTTT,CASSPLAGLNTEAFF
TRBV28,-,TRBJ2-1,TRBD2,TGTGCCAGCAGCCCTCTCAGGTTGGGACTAGCAGTATACAATGAGCAGTTCTTC,CASSPLRLGLAVYNEQFF
TRBV5-1,-,TRBJ2-6,TRBD1,TGCGCCAGCAGCTTAGGGGGCACAACCAGCTCTGGGGCCAACGTCCTGACTTTC,CASSLGGTTSSGANVLTF
TRBV6-5,few,TRBJ1-2,TRBD1,TGTGCCATCCAGGGGGCTAACTATGGCTACACCTTC,CAIQGANYGYTF
TRBV12-5,-,TRBJ1-2,-,TGTGCTAGTGGTTTGGAGGGGAATGGCTACACCTTC,CASGLEGNGYTF
TRBV18,-,TRBJ2-1,-,TGTGCCAGCTCACCCCCCGGGACATCCTTCACCTCCTACAATGAGCAGTTCTTC,CASSPPGTSFTSYNEQFF
TRBV19,few,TRBJ1-1,TRBD1,TGTGCCAGTACCATGGACAGGGGGAACACTGAAGCTTTCTTT,CASTMDRGNTEAFF
TRBV3-1/TRBV3-2,-,TRBJ2-1,-,TGTGCCAGCAGCCAAGCGGGGTCGCGGTTCAGCTCCTACAATGAGCAGTTCTTC,CASSQAGSRFSSYNEQFF
TRBV27,-,TRBJ1-2,TRBD1,TGTGCCAGCAGTTGGACAGGACGCTATGGCTACACCTTC,CASSWTGRYGYTF
TRBV7-2,-,TRBJ2-4,TRBD2,TGTGCCAGCAGCTTAGTTTCTAGCGGAGTAGCCAAAAACATTCAGTACTTC,CASSLVSSGVAKNIQYF
TRBV2,-,TRBJ1-5,-,TGTGCCAGCCAAGACAGGCGGGATCAGCCCCAGCATTTT,CASQDRRDQPQHF